This passage covers 22 T cell receptor beta chains from one sample sequenced in a study of T cell clonotyping in hematopoietic cell transplantation. Sequencing was performed with immunoSEQ multiplex PCR; in TCRdb, only in-frame clones are kept and a portion is missing. Of 6,000 or so clones detected, roughly 93% appear once; the ten largest clones hold 43%. The material sequenced was peripheral blood mononuclear cells, taken 100 days after allogeneic stem cell transplant. All receptors derive from a female patient aged 50-59 years who had an allogeneic stem cell transplant from a related donor, so the T cells may come from the graft donor. Some clones in this sample may be carry-over from other donors' samples.

The chain's CDR3 is CSVEATGGPGELFF. CDR3 DNA sequence: TGCAGCGTTGAAGCGACAGGAGGTCCCGGGGAGCTGTTTTTT. The chain uses TRBV29-1 and TRBJ2-2; TRBD1 is a possible D gene (6 bases). V lost 1 base and J 6 bases, leaving 12 bases between the germline ends. Germline V gives CDR1 SQVTM, CDR2 ANQGSEA. This CDR3 is 14 amino acids long.

This chain uses TRBV6-5 with TRBJ1-3; D is unresolved. The CDR3 is 15 residues long. Germline CDR1 is MNHEY and CDR2 is SVGAGI. Between the trimmed V and J ends, which lost 5 bases and 0 bases, there was a span of 11 bases. The CDR3 spells CASSRRLGSGNTIYF. Written as DNA, the CDR3 is TGTGCCAGCAGTCGTCGACTTGGCTCTGGAAACACCATATATTTT.

This chain connects TRBV5-1 to TRBJ1-2; TRBD1 matches at 9 bases. There are 16 residues in the CDR3. With V trimmed by 3 bases and J by 0 bases, 6 bases remained unmatched. The germline gives CDR1 SGHRS, CDR2 YFSETQ. Here the CDR3 DNA reads TGCGCCAGCAGCTACCGGGACAGGGAAGCTAACTATGGCTACACCTTC. Residues: CASSYRDREANYGYTF.

This chain uses TRBV28 with TRBJ1-1; 10 positions agree with TRBD1. Germline CDR1 and CDR2: MDHEN and SYDVKM. With V trimmed by 6 bases and J by 6 bases, 7 bases remained unmatched. CDR3 size: 14 residues. The CDR3 is CASRAWDRGSEAFF. Here the CDR3 DNA reads TGTGCCAGCAGAGCCTGGGACAGGGGCTCTGAAGCTTTCTTT.

The chain uses TRBV7-8 and TRBJ2-7; tentative D call: TRBD1 (5 bases). Germline values: CDR1 SGHVS, CDR2 FQNEAQ. V lost 3 bases to trimming and J lost 0 bases, with 9 bases between them. The CDR3 length is 14 residues. The CDR3 nucleotides read TGTGCCAGCAGCTTTATGACAGTCTCCTACGAGCAGTACTTC. Protein sequence: CASSFMTVSYEQYF.

The chain has TRBV2 and TRBJ2-2; no definite D call. The germline V gene encodes CDR1 SNHLY and CDR2 FYNNEI. Trimming pared 8 bases from V and 7 bases from J, leaving 8 bases between. The CDR3 consists of 11 residues. The DNA for the CDR3 is TGTGCCAGCCACCTAGGCGGGGAGCTGTTTTTT. Encoded protein: CASHLGGELFF.

Comment on this clone: The junction and the germline gene differ at one end; a read error may be behind it. V usage is TRBV2 and J usage is TRBJ2-6; TRBD1 aligns across 7 bases. Germline V lookup: CDR1 SNHLY, CDR2 FYNNEI. The CDR3 consists of 16 residues. The CDR3 here is CASREGDSSGANVLTF. CDR3 coding DNA: TGTGCCAGCAGAGAAGGGGACAGCTCTGGGGCCAACGTCCTGACTTTC.

The chain employs TRBV6-4 and TRBJ1-5; D is unclear. This CDR3 is built from 13 residues. Germline V CDR1 and CDR2: MRHNA, SNTAGT. With 4 bases removed from V and 5 bases from J, the gap between germline ends came to 9 bases. Written as DNA, the CDR3 is TGTGCCAGCAGTGCGGAGGAGGATCAGCCCCAGCATTTT. It yields the protein CASSAEEDQPQHF.

The chain uses TRBV9 and TRBJ2-5; the D gene could be TRBD1 or TRBD2 (6 bases each). This CDR3 is built from 14 residues. The germline gives CDR1 SGDLS, CDR2 YYNGEE. Trimming shortened V by 3 bases and J by 4 bases, and 13 bases separated the two germline ends. CDR3 DNA: TGTGCCAGCAGCGGTGGGGGGCGAGGAGAGACCCAGTACTTC. Protein: CASSGGGRGETQYF.

This rearrangement joins TRBV9 to TRBJ1-1, with D uncertain. The V gene's germline CDR1 is SGDLS and CDR2 YYNGEE. V was pared by 0 bases and J by 0 bases, with 6 bases between. The CDR3 is made up of 14 amino acids. For the CDR3, the DNA is TGTGCCAGCAGCGTAGCTTCGGTGAACACTGAAGCTTTCTTT. Its protein product is CASSVASVNTEAFF.

This sequence joins TRBV2 and TRBJ2-5; D is undetermined. This CDR3 is 13 amino acids long. Trimming left V 2 bases short and J 5 bases short, with 9 bases between. CDR1 and CDR2 (germline): SNHLY, FYNNEI. Written as DNA, the CDR3 is TGTGCCAGCAGTGAATACAGAATGGAGACCCAGTACTTC. As protein: CASSEYRMETQYF.

This clone qualifies as medium-sized. The chain combines TRBV5-1 with TRBJ2-2; 8 bases agree with TRBD2. This CDR3 has 17 residues. Per germline, CDR1 SGHRS and CDR2 YFSETQ. V dropped 5 bases and J dropped 2; count of bases not matched to a gene: 11. CDR3 sequence (DNA): TGCGCCAGCAGTGCGACAAAGAGCGGGGGAAACACCGGGGAGCTGTTTTTT. It encodes CASSATKSGGNTGELFF.

This clone was observed a handful of times. The rearrangement uses TRBV7-3 and TRBJ2-5; D unclear. Germline CDR1 is SGHTA and CDR2 is FQGTGA. The V end was cut by 3 bases, the J end by 1 base, with 6 bases between. This CDR3 is built from 13 residues. The CDR3, as DNA: TGTGCCAGCAGCTTTCGGTTCCAAGAGACCCAGTACTTC. Translated, it gives CASSFRFQETQYF.

The genes are TRBV6-5 and TRBJ1-4; 7 bases fit TRBD1. Looked up from germline, CDR1 is MNHEY and CDR2 is SVGAGI. CDR3 length: 15 amino acids. The junction had 7 bases not matched to a gene; V was cut back by 5 bases and J by 4 bases. DNA of the CDR3: TGTGCCAGCAGTCCTGGGACAGCGAATAATGAAAAACTGTTTTTT. Translation: CASSPGTANNEKLFF.

The chain joins TRBV5-1 to TRBJ2-1; 10 nucleotides line up with TRBD2. The length of the CDR3 is 15 residues. J gave up 7 bases and V 6 bases, and 10 bases lay outside the gene matches. CDR1 and CDR2 from the germline V gene are SGHRS and YFSETQ. CDR3 nucleotides: TGCGCCAGCACCATAGAGCGGGGGGGCCAAAATGAGCAGTTCTTC. It codes for CASTIERGGQNEQFF.

The rearrangement joins TRBV19 to TRBJ1-1; 9 positions match TRBD1. The V gene end was trimmed by 5 bases and the J gene end by 3 bases; junction bases not matched to a gene: 7. Germline V CDR1 and CDR2: LNHDA, SQIVND (reference sequence). The CDR3 is 15 amino acids. This CDR3 reads CASSARQGVYTEAFF. The CDR3 nucleotides read TGTGCCAGTAGTGCCCGACAGGGGGTGTACACTGAAGCTTTCTTT.

CDR3 DNA sequence: TGTGCCAGCAGCGTAGAACAGGGAGGTGAAAAACTGTTTTTT. The encoded protein is CASSVEQGGEKLFF. The genes are TRBV9 and TRBJ1-4; D may be TRBD1 (6 bases). Trimming took off 0 bases at V and 7 bases at J, with 10 bases between the two ends. The CDR3 spans 14 residues. Germline CDR1 reads SGDLS; CDR2 reads YYNGEE.

The chain carries TRBV6-1 and TRBJ2-2; TRBD2 might be the D (5 bases). Germline CDR1 is MNHNS and CDR2 is SASEGT. This CDR3 is 14 amino acids long. Trimming removed 1 base at V and 4 bases at J, with 7 bases between. CDR3 DNA sequence: TGTGCCAGCAGTGAAGTGGGGAGCACCGGGGAGCTGTTTTTT. This gives the protein CASSEVGSTGELFF.

The V and J genes are TRBV7-2 and TRBJ2-1, with D possibly TRBD1 on 5 matching bases. Germline assignment: CDR1 SGHTA and CDR2 FQGNSA. Trimming pared 1 base from V and 0 bases from J, leaving 10 bases between. This CDR3 comprises 16 residues. CDR3 residues: CASSLGTTSSYNEQFF. The CDR3 coding sequence is TGTGCCAGCAGCTTAGGGACAACCAGCTCCTACAATGAGCAGTTCTTC.

The chain couples TRBV10-3 to TRBJ1-2; TRBD1 matches at 9 bases. The CDR3 runs to 13 residues. Trimming at V came to 4 bases and at J to 5 bases, leaving 2 bases not matched to a gene. CDR1 and CDR2 from the germline V gene are ENHRY and SYGVKD. This CDR3 reads CAISGGQGYGYTF. CDR3 sequence (DNA): TGTGCCATCAGTGGAGGACAGGGGTATGGCTACACCTTC.

The table lists this clone with a count of one. CDR3 DNA: TGTGCCAGCAGTTTAACGACAGGTCTTTATCAGCCCCAGCATTTT. Translation: CASSLTTGLYQPQHF. V and J are TRBV28 and TRBJ1-5; D perhaps matches TRBD1 (6 bases). V was shortened by 2 bases and J by 5 bases, with 13 bases between the two germline ends. CDR3 length equals 15 residues. CDR1 MDHEN and CDR2 SYDVKM come from the germline V gene.

This clone has a single count. This sequence joins TRBV5-5 and TRBJ2-7; D not certain. CDR1 and CDR2 (germline): SGHKS, YYEKEE (reference sequence). The V end lost 4 bases, the J end lost 4 bases, and 15 bases lay between the germline ends. The CDR3 covers 14 residues. CDR3 sequence (DNA): TGTGCCAGCAGCCGTTCCCCGATGGAGTACGAGCAGTACTTC. It specifies CASSRSPMEYEQYF.